This T cell receptor beta chain appears in the sequencing data of a study of molecular identifiers for immune sequencing clone quantification. This CDR3 is built from 13 residues. V was clipped by 2 bases and J by 6 bases, with 7 bases between them. Germline V gives CDR1 MDHEN, CDR2 SYDVKM. Previously published methods and listed TCR primers were used for the bulk TCR libraries. TCRdb called the PCR reads again in MiXCR, with one record for every CDR3 protein. The table records over 300,000 distinct CDR3 sequences, about 22% of them present only once. This clonotype has more than one count but fewer than ten. Sorting was used to obtain naive CD8 T cells (CD8+CD4-CCR7+CD45RA+).

The sequenced sample consisted of naive CD8+ T cells from blood, with Jurkat cell RNA spiked in. Subset indicated: FACS-sorted CD8+CD4-CCR7+CD45RA+ naive T cells. This sequence was found in a human donor in good health. Some libraries in this study had Jurkat cell RNA spiked in. The V call is TRBV28, the J call TRBJ2-2; D unclear. CDR3 coding DNA: TGTGCCAGCAGTTTAATAGTTTCCGGGGAGCTGTTTTTT. This codes for CASSLIVSGELFF.